The 5 T cell receptor beta chains presented below share a single source sample, sequenced in a study of CD8+ T cells in alopecia areata. Reverse transcribed after extraction, RNA yielded cDNA as the sequencing template. Clones were sequenced by immunoSEQ multiplex PCR, and TCRdb holds only the in-frame ones, with some missing. The table shows approximately 54,000 clones, with about 96% occurring only once. The material was CD8+ T cells sorted from blood, obtained at week 0. The receptors come from a human donor with alopecia areata.

The chain combines TRBV2 with TRBJ2-7; weak D call: TRBD2 (5 bases). The V gene's germline CDR1 is SNHLY and CDR2 FYNNEI. The V end lost 10 bases, the J end lost 2 bases, and 18 bases lay between the germline ends. CDR3 size: 14 residues. In DNA form, the CDR3 reads TGTGCCACAACCCATACAGCGGCCCCCTACGAGCAGTACTTC. Its translation is CATTHTAAPYEQYF.

This chain links TRBV27 with TRBJ2-7; D call uncertain. The CDR3 runs to 15 residues. The V gene lost 5 bases and the J gene lost 2 bases, with 16 bases spanning the gap. The germline CDR1 and CDR2 sequences are MNHEY and SMNVEV (reference sequence). The CDR3 loop is CASSPLDGRPYEQYF. The CDR3 DNA follows: TGTGCCAGCAGTCCCCTAGACGGCAGGCCCTACGAGCAGTACTTC.

The rearrangement links TRBV27 to TRBJ2-7; TRBD1 matches 7 bases. The length of the CDR3 is 13 residues. V lost 8 bases, J lost 4 bases, and 8 bases stayed unmatched. Germline assignment: CDR1 MNHEY and CDR2 SMNVEV (reference sequence). The CDR3 loop reads CASSLGTEYEQYF. CDR3 nucleotides: TGTGCCAGCTCTCTCGGGACAGAGTACGAGCAGTACTTC.

This clone appeared once. The J gene is TRBJ2-2, the V gene TRBV4-1; 8 bases align to TRBD2. Trimming at V came to 0 bases and at J to 3 bases, leaving 3 bases not matched to a gene. Germline V gives CDR1 MGHRA, CDR2 YSYEKL. The CDR3 extends over 16 amino acids. The CDR3 region is CASSQEGGGHTGELFF. In DNA form, the CDR3 reads TGCGCCAGCAGCCAAGAAGGCGGGGGGCACACCGGGGAGCTGTTTTTT.

V usage is TRBV9 and J usage is TRBJ2-5; 8 nucleotides match TRBD1. Germline V gene lookup returns CDR1 SGDLS and CDR2 YYNGEE. The CDR3 consists of 15 residues. The ends lost 3 bases at V and 5 bases at J; junction bases unmatched: 9. The CDR3: CASSEQGELGETQYF. CDR3 bases: TGTGCCAGCAGCGAACAGGGGGAATTGGGCGAGACCCAGTACTTC.